This T cell receptor beta chain was found in a study of blood T cells in healthy people across ages. In germline, CDR1 is MDHEN, CDR2 SYDVKM. Trimming left V 8 bases short and J 5 bases short, with 12 bases between. This CDR3 contains 12 residues. Study-level results: Estimates drawn from one million T cells were deemed to understate diversity.

The authors ran a second PCR of 7 to 11 cycles using a sample-barcoded 5' primer and a J-beta primer mix. MiXCR, applied by TCRdb to the 5' RACE reads, yields one record per CDR3 protein. The sample shows over 600,000 distinct CDR3 sequences, about 46% of them seen only once. Regarding this clonotype: Its antigen is as yet unknown.

The rearrangement uses TRBV28 and TRBJ1-1; D is possibly TRBD1 (5 bases). The sample consisted of blood. The TCR comes from a man of 80 years or more in good health. The CDR3 loop is CASGGVWTEAFF. CDR3 nucleotides: TGTGCCAGCGGAGGGGTTTGGACTGAAGCTTTCTTT.